The 11 T cell receptor beta chains presented below share a single source sample, sequenced in a study of molecular identifiers for immune sequencing clone quantification. TCRdb analysed the PCR reads with MiXCR anew, one entry per CDR3 protein. The table shows about 40,000 distinct CDR3 sequences, with approximately 17% occurring only once. The sample consisted of naive CD8+ T cells from blood, with Jurkat cell RNA spiked in. This sample's subset: FACS-sorted CD8+CD4-CCR7+CD45RA+ naive T cells. The receptors stem from a human donor in good health. Some libraries in this study had Jurkat cell RNA spiked in.

This clonotype showed up many times. The chain uses TRBV29-1 and TRBJ2-5; TRBD1 aligns across 10 bases. The J segment lost 2 bases and the V segment lost 0 bases, leaving 6 bases of the junction unmatched. Germline lookup yields CDR1 SQVTM and CDR2 ANQGSEA. This CDR3 has 16 residues. CDR3 nucleotide sequence: TGCAGCGTTGAAGAGGGCCGGACAGGGGGACAAGAGACCCAGTACTTC. It encodes CSVEEGRTGGQETQYF.

This clonotype was counted many times. The gene calls are TRBV28 and TRBJ1-5; 7 bases match TRBD1. The CDR3 has 14 residues. Per the germline V gene, CDR1 is MDHEN and CDR2 is SYDVKM. The J segment lost 4 bases and the V segment lost 6 bases, leaving 6 bases of the junction unmatched. CDR3: CASSMTGQNQPQHF. In DNA form, the CDR3 reads TGTGCCAGCAGCATGACAGGGCAAAATCAGCCCCAGCATTTT.

This clonotype was found a few times. The J gene is TRBJ2-1, the V gene TRBV6-5, with 8 bases identical to TRBD2. CDR1 is MNHEY, CDR2 SVGAGI, per germline. The J segment lost 5 bases and the V segment lost 6 bases, leaving 9 bases of the junction unmatched. The CDR3 totals 15 residues. The DNA for the CDR3 is TGTGCCAGCAGCCTGTGGAGCGGGAGTGACAATGAGCAGTTCTTC. It codes for CASSLWSGSDNEQFF.

This clonotype was seen repeatedly, ten times or more. The chain is built from TRBV9 and TRBJ2-7; D unresolved. From germline, CDR1 is SGDLS and CDR2 YYNGEE. Trimming removed 1 base from V and 3 bases from J, with 11 bases in between. The CDR3 has 14 residues. The CDR3 bases are TGTGCCAGCAGCGTATCTGGTCAGATCTACGAGCAGTACTTC. This translates into CASSVSGQIYEQYF. Together with reference TRBV9 and TRBJ2-7, the CDR3 gives the full variable domain: DSGVTQTPKHLITATGQRVTLRCSPRSGDLSVYWYQQSLDQGLQFLIQYYNGEERAKGNILERFSAQQFPDLHSELNLSSLELGDSALYFCASSVSGQIYEQYFGPGTRLTVT.

This clonotype was picked up many times. The chain uses TRBV7-6 and TRBJ2-7; D is tentatively TRBD1 or TRBD2 (5 bases each). CDR1 is SGHVS, CDR2 FNYEAQ, per germline. V was clipped by 5 bases and J by 2 bases, with 13 bases between them. The CDR3 is 14 residues long. The CDR3 DNA sequence: TGTGCCAGCAGCCCAGACGAGGGGCCCTACGAGCAGTACTTC. Its translation: CASSPDEGPYEQYF.

This clonotype was recorded at least ten times. The gene calls are TRBV14 and TRBJ2-1; no clear D gene. This CDR3 region has 11 residues. Trimming took off 1 base at V and 9 bases at J, with 4 bases between the two ends. The germline CDR1 and CDR2 sequences are SGHDN and FVKESK. CDR3 protein: CASSQGTEQFF. For the CDR3, the DNA is TGTGCCAGCAGCCAAGGAACTGAGCAGTTCTTC.

The chain carries TRBV10-1 and TRBJ2-7, with D perhaps TRBD1 (5 bases). Per germline, CDR1 WNHNN and CDR2 SYGVQD (reference sequence). V lost 0 bases and J lost 2, with 8 bases in between. The CDR3 is made up of 14 amino acids. The CDR3 reads CASSESGQTYEQYF. Written as DNA, the CDR3 is TGCGCCAGCAGTGAGTCGGGGCAGACCTACGAGCAGTACTTC.

Ten or more counts support this clonotype. The V gene is TRBV5-6, the J gene TRBJ2-7, with 9 nucleotides matching TRBD1. V was clipped by 4 bases and J by 6 bases; unmatched bases: 8. This CDR3 contains 14 residues. CDR1 and CDR2 from the germline V gene are SGHDT and YYEEEE. The CDR3 spells CASSVGQGFAEQYF. The CDR3 DNA reads TGTGCCAGCAGCGTAGGACAGGGGTTCGCCGAGCAGTACTTC.

This clonotype was found many times. One end of the junction fails to match germline, which may point to a read error. The CDR3 here is CASSYGSYNEQFF. The DNA of the CDR3 is TGTGCCAGTAGTTACGGTTCCTACAATGAGCAGTTCTTC. This chain links TRBV12-3 or TRBV12-4 with TRBJ2-1, with no clear D. The CDR3 is made up of 13 amino acids.

There are many counts of this clonotype. The chain combines TRBV7-9 with TRBJ2-7, with 11 nucleotides matching TRBD2. V was clipped by 0 bases and J by 2 bases; unmatched bases: 3. CDR3 length: 16 amino acids. Germline V gene sequence: CDR1 SEHNR, CDR2 FQNEAQ (reference sequence). CDR3 amino acids: CASSLAGTSGAYEQYF. CDR3 in DNA: TGTGCCAGCAGCTTAGCGGGGACTAGCGGAGCCTACGAGCAGTACTTC.

This clonotype was seen a handful of times. The rearrangement links TRBV28 to TRBJ2-6, with 7 bases fitting TRBD1. With 7 bases clipped from V and 3 bases from J, the junction kept 3 bases outside the gene matches. The CDR3 loop spans 14 amino acids. Germline V lookup: CDR1 MDHEN, CDR2 SYDVKM. This CDR3 reads CASTRGHGANVLTF. CDR3 DNA: TGTGCCAGCACAAGGGGGCATGGGGCCAACGTCCTGACTTTC.